This T cell receptor (beta chain) appears in the sequencing data of a study of T cell changes during pregnancy in multiple sclerosis. CDR1 MNHNS and CDR2 SASEGT come from the germline V gene. V shed 4 bases, J shed 10 bases, and the junction held 6 bases outside the gene matches. The CDR3 is 12 amino acids. Profiling relied on immunoSEQ multiplex PCR, and the TCRdb table lists in-frame clones only, not all of them. The sample records about 43,000 clones, 85% to 90% being singletons. This sequence originates from a female donor in good health, enrolled as a control in a pregnancy study. The J gene is TRBJ1-1, the V gene TRBV6-1, with TRBD1 identical over 7 bases. The sequencing here drew on peripheral blood, taken in the second trimester of pregnancy. In DNA, the CDR3 is TGTGCCAGCAGTGGTGACAGGGTAGGAGCTTTCTTT. This encodes CASSGDRVGAFF.